A single sample is the source of the 30 T cell receptor beta chains below, sequenced in a study of CD8 T cells in ankylosing spondylitis. Via MiXCR, TCRdb re-called the 5' RACE reads, giving one row per CDR3 protein. The sample yields about 200,000 distinct CDR3 sequences, about 13% seen once. Sequencing input: blood, either unsorted or a sorted T cell fraction (not recorded which). The receptors were gathered from a male donor with ankylosing spondylitis or in good health (not recorded which).

The gene calls are TRBV19 and TRBJ2-3; the D call may be TRBD1 or TRBD2 (5 bases each). Per the germline V gene, CDR1 is LNHDA and CDR2 is SQIVND (reference sequence). Between the trimmed V and J ends, which lost 0 bases and 7 bases, there was a span of 23 bases. CDR3 size: 18 residues. The CDR3 nucleotides read TGTGCCAGTAGTATAGATCGTCTGGGGGACGTGGACGGGAATACGCAGTATTTT. It encodes CASSIDRLGDVDGNTQYF. The whole variable domain, remainder taken from reference TRBV19 and TRBJ2-3, is DGGITQSPKYLFRKEGQNVTLSCEQNLNHDAMYWYRQDPGQGLRLIYYSQIVNDFQKGDIAEGYSVSREKKESFPLTVTSAQKNPTAFYLCASSIDRLGDVDGNTQYFGPGTRLTVL.

This clonotype was observed a few times. This chain connects TRBV20-1 to TRBJ2-7, with D hard to call. V shed 3 bases and J shed 2 bases, with 17 bases lying between them. The CDR3 is 15 residues long. Germline CDR1 DFQATT, CDR2 SNEGSKA (reference sequence). CDR3 protein: CSARGGVHLPYEQYF. The CDR3 DNA reads TGCAGTGCTAGGGGTGGGGTACACCTCCCCTACGAGCAGTACTTC.

The table lists this clonotype with a few counts. The chain is built from TRBV18 and TRBJ1-3; D unresolved. This CDR3 comprises 18 residues. CDR1 KGHSH and CDR2 LQKENI come from the germline V gene. V lost 0 bases to trimming and J lost 3 bases, with 18 bases between them. CDR3 residues: CASSPPEGRGFHGNTIYF. The CDR3 DNA reads as TGTGCCAGCTCACCACCGGAAGGGCGCGGGTTCCATGGAAACACCATATATTTT.

The chain employs TRBV7-9 and TRBJ2-7, with 9 bases identical to TRBD2. V lost 3 bases, J lost 5 bases, and 5 bases stayed unmatched. CDR1 SEHNR and CDR2 FQNEAQ come from the germline V gene (reference sequence). The CDR3 loop spans 14 amino acids. CDR3 DNA sequence: TGTGCCAGCAGCTTCGCGGGAGGGCCGGACGAGCAGTACTTC. It is translated as CASSFAGGPDEQYF.

The chain links TRBV11-3 to TRBJ2-7; D is perhaps TRBD2 (5 bases). This CDR3 comprises 13 residues. In germline, CDR1 is SGHNT, CDR2 YENEEA. V lost 3 bases, J lost 7 bases, and 13 bases lay in between. The CDR3 is CASSFLGLGEQYF. In DNA, the CDR3 is TGTGCCAGCAGCTTCCTTGGACTGGGTGAGCAGTACTTC.

V and J are TRBV7-9 and TRBJ2-7; maybe TRBD1 (6 bases). V dropped 5 bases and J dropped 0 bases, with 14 bases sitting between them. Germline-derived CDR1 and CDR2 are SEHNR and FQNEAQ (reference sequence). This CDR3 has 15 amino acids. The CDR3 protein is CASSQGKVPSYEQYF. The DNA of the CDR3 is TGTGCCAGCAGCCAGGGGAAGGTCCCCTCCTACGAGCAGTACTTC.

This clonotype was observed many times. The J gene is TRBJ2-2, the V gene TRBV13; D unclear. This CDR3 is built from 14 residues. CDR1 is PRHDT, CDR2 FYEKMQ, per germline (reference sequence). V was clipped by 0 bases and J by 0 bases, with 2 bases between them. The CDR3 loop reads CASSLGPNTGELFF. The CDR3, as DNA: TGTGCCAGCAGCTTAGGACCGAACACCGGGGAGCTGTTTTTT.

In its sample, this clonotype was seen a few times. The chain employs TRBV3-1 and TRBJ2-3; D is uncertain. In germline, CDR1 is LGHDT, CDR2 YNNKEL (reference sequence). Trimming pared 1 base from V and 0 bases from J, leaving 14 bases between. The CDR3 contains 17 residues. In DNA form, the CDR3 reads TGTGCCAGCAGCCAAGGGAGCTATCCCACTAGCACAGATACGCAGTATTTT. As protein: CASSQGSYPTSTDTQYF.

The chain links TRBV5-1 to TRBJ1-2, with D uncertain. Germline lookup yields CDR1 SGHRS and CDR2 YFSETQ. Trimming cost V 6 bases and J 4 bases, with 19 bases left between them. The CDR3 covers 15 residues. CDR3 DNA: TGCGCCAGCACCCCTTGGGGAGGGCAAGGCTATGGCTACACCTTC. Translating gives CASTPWGGQGYGYTF.

This clonotype was seen more than once but under ten times. J is TRBJ2-2 and V is TRBV12-5; TRBD1 agrees at 9 bases. CDR1 is LGHNT and CDR2 is FRNRAP in the germline V gene. The V segment lost 1 base and the J segment 5 bases; nucleotides outside the gene matches: 5. The CDR3 spans 16 residues. The CDR3 is CASGLGTGAGTGELFF. CDR3 DNA sequence: TGTGCTAGTGGTTTGGGGACAGGGGCCGGAACCGGGGAGCTGTTTTTT. Complete variable domain (other parts from reference TRBV12-5 and TRBJ2-2): DARVTQTPRHKVTEMGQEVTMRCQPILGHNTVFWYRQTMMQGLELLAYFRNRAPLDDSGMPKDRFSAEMPDATLATLKIQPSEPRDSAVYFCASGLGTGAGTGELFFGEGSRLTVL.

The genes are TRBV30 and TRBJ2-7; 7 positions agree with TRBD2. Germline loops: CDR1 GTSNPN, CDR2 SVGIG (reference sequence). The V and J ends lost 5 bases and 2 bases, in that order; junction bases with no gene match: 3. The CDR3 totals 12 residues. CDR3 coding DNA: TGTGCCTGGCAGGGAGGGACCTACGAGCAGTACTTC. Translating gives CAWQGGTYEQYF. Based on the CDR3 plus reference TRBV30 and TRBJ2-7, the full variable domain is SQTIHQWPATLVQPVGSPLSLECTVEGTSNPNLYWYRQAAGRGLQLLFYSVGIGQISSEVPQNLSASRPQDRQFILSSKKLLLSDSGFYLCAWQGGTYEQYFGPGTRLTVT.

The chain uses TRBV6-2 or TRBV6-3 and TRBJ2-3; perhaps D is TRBD1 or TRBD2 (5 bases each). The V end lost 2 bases, the J end lost 3 bases, and 9 bases lay between the germline ends. CDR1 is MNHEY, CDR2 SVGEGT, per germline. The length of the CDR3 is 14 residues. The CDR3 is CASSYLAGTDTQYF. The CDR3 DNA reads as TGTGCCAGCAGTTACCTAGCAGGGACAGATACGCAGTATTTT.

On this clonotype itself: One end of the junction does not line up with germline, which may come from a read error. This chain uses TRBV4-1 with TRBJ2-3, with a possible D match to TRBD2 (5 bases). CDR1 and CDR2 (germline): MGHRA, YSYEKL. The CDR3 is 11 residues long. The CDR3 spells CASSQDGRRDF. The CDR3, as DNA: TGCGCCAGCAGCCAAGATGGGCGGCGGGATTTT.

This clonotype turned up a few times. At one end, the junction sequence differs from germline, possibly due to a read error. The chain couples TRBV5-5 to TRBJ2-5; 7 bases fit TRBD2. CDR1 and CDR2 from the germline V gene are SGHKS and YYEKEE (reference sequence). The CDR3 totals 11 residues. CDR3: CGPGLKETQYF. The CDR3 DNA reads TGCGGCCCGGGACTAAAGGAGACCCAGTACTTC. The whole variable domain, filled in from reference TRBV5-5 and TRBJ2-5, reads DAGVTQSPTHLIKTRGQQVTLRCSPISGHKSVSWYQQVLGQGPQFIFQYYEKEERGRGNFPDRFSARQFPNYSSELNVNALLLGDSALYLCGPGLKETQYFGPGTRLLVL.

This clonotype was seen a few times. V usage is TRBV7-6 and J usage is TRBJ2-1; D unresolved. Germline V gene data show CDR1 as SGHVS and CDR2 as FNYEAQ. This CDR3 spans 15 amino acids. The V and J ends lost 2 bases and 3 bases respectively, with 11 bases between them. CDR3 nucleotide sequence: TGTGCCAGCAGCTTACTGGGTTCTGACTACAATGAGCAGTTCTTC. Encoded protein: CASSLLGSDYNEQFF.

V usage is TRBV4-1 and J usage is TRBJ2-4, with 9 bases lining up with TRBD1. The V and J ends lost 9 bases and 3 bases, in that order; junction bases with no gene match: 15. CDR1 and CDR2 (germline): MGHRA, YSYEKL. The CDR3 loop spans 17 amino acids. CDR3 nucleotide sequence: TGCGCCAGTCAAACCTACCCCGGGACAGGGAGCAAAAACATTCAGTACTTC. The encoded protein is CASQTYPGTGSKNIQYF.

This clonotype has a handful of counts. The chain uses TRBV11-2 and TRBJ2-5; D remains ambiguous. The CDR3 is made up of 15 amino acids. Germline-derived CDR1 and CDR2 are SGHAT and FQNNGV. Trimming took off 1 base at V and 2 bases at J, with 11 bases between the two ends. The CDR3 spells CASSLAQRSQETQYF. DNA of the CDR3: TGTGCCAGCAGCTTAGCACAGCGCTCTCAAGAGACCCAGTACTTC.

The V and J genes are TRBV7-2 and TRBJ2-1, with D tentatively TRBD2 (7 bases). The CDR3 consists of 14 residues. V shed 4 bases and J shed 6 bases, with 13 bases lying between them. Germline V gene data show CDR1 as SGHTA and CDR2 as FQGNSA. CDR3 residues: CASSWGRGSNEQFF. The DNA for the CDR3 is TGTGCCAGCAGCTGGGGGCGGGGGAGCAATGAGCAGTTCTTC.

V and J are TRBV5-1 and TRBJ2-2; D possibly corresponds to TRBD1 (6 bases). Germline lookup yields CDR1 SGHRS and CDR2 YFSETQ. The CDR3 runs to 15 residues. V lost 0 bases to trimming and J lost 2 bases, with 8 bases between them. The CDR3 DNA sequence: TGCGCCAGCAGCTTGGTTGGGGGCAACACCGGGGAGCTGTTTTTT. It yields the protein CASSLVGGNTGELFF.

This clonotype was observed at least ten times. The chain combines TRBV12-3 or TRBV12-4 with TRBJ2-1, with D perhaps TRBD2 (6 bases). The CDR3 totals 14 residues. V lost 8 bases, J lost 2 bases, and 13 bases lay in between. The CDR3 DNA reads as TGTGCCAGCGGAGGGCGGAGCCCCTACAATGAGCAGTTCTTC. It yields the protein CASGGRSPYNEQFF.

There are a few counts of this clonotype. V usage is TRBV5-1 and J usage is TRBJ2-3; D gene ambiguous. The CDR3 has 16 amino acids. CDR1 SGHRS and CDR2 YFSETQ come from the germline V gene. Between the trimmed V and J ends, which lost 0 bases and 0 bases, there was a span of 11 bases. CDR3 sequence reads: CASSLDAGTSTDTQYF. CDR3 sequence (DNA): TGCGCCAGCAGCTTGGATGCTGGAACCAGCACAGATACGCAGTATTTT.

The chain is built from TRBV10-2 and TRBJ2-3, with 11 bases fitting TRBD2. The ends lost 6 bases at V and 2 bases at J; junction bases unmatched: 10. The CDR3 is made up of 17 amino acids. The V gene's germline CDR1 is WSHSY and CDR2 SAAADI. In nucleotides, the CDR3 is TGCGCCAGCAGCTTTACCTCGACTAGCGGGGACACAGATACGCAGTATTTT. It translates to CASSFTSTSGDTDTQYF.

This rearrangement joins TRBV2 to TRBJ2-3; 12 bases are shared with TRBD2. The CDR3 extends over 16 amino acids. Looked up from germline, CDR1 is SNHLY and CDR2 is FYNNEI. V gave up 2 bases and J gave up 3 bases; unmatched junction bases: 3. The CDR3 DNA reads as TGTGCCAGCAGTGAACTACTAGCGGGGGGTACAGATACGCAGTATTTT. It yields the protein CASSELLAGGTDTQYF.

The gene calls are TRBV27 and TRBJ2-7; possibly TRBD1 for D (6 bases). The V end was cut by 8 bases, the J end by 6 bases, with 20 bases between. The germline gives CDR1 MNHEY, CDR2 SMNVEV (reference sequence). The CDR3 length is 14 residues. The CDR3 DNA is TGTGCCAGCCGACACGGGACAAACACTCTCGAGCAGTACTTC. It codes for CASRHGTNTLEQYF.

The chain carries TRBV4-1 and TRBJ2-3; a possible D gene is TRBD2 (5 bases). Germline V gene sequence: CDR1 MGHRA, CDR2 YSYEKL. CDR3 length: 15 residues. Trimming stripped 1 base from V and 6 bases from J, with 14 bases between. The DNA for the CDR3 is TGCGCCAGCAGCCAAGTATGGCTAGCTAGCGATACGCAGTATTTT. This gives the protein CASSQVWLASDTQYF.

This rearrangement joins TRBV12-3 or TRBV12-4 to TRBJ2-1; possibly TRBD2 for D (7 bases). The CDR3 length is 16 residues. Trimming took off 7 bases at V and 4 bases at J, with 20 bases between the two ends. The CDR3 DNA reads as TGTGCCAGCATCCGAGGGGGGGGGAGGAGGTACAATGAGCAGTTCTTC. As protein: CASIRGGGRRYNEQFF.

This clonotype was counted a few times. The chain recombines TRBV5-1 with TRBJ2-5, with D possibly matching TRBD1 (5 bases). CDR1 SGHRS and CDR2 YFSETQ come from the germline V gene. The CDR3 spans 20 residues. V was trimmed by 1 base and J by 2 bases, leaving 27 bases between them. CDR3 region: CASSLYGRGWYHRLQETQYF. CDR3 nucleotide sequence: TGCGCCAGCAGCTTGTACGGTAGGGGTTGGTACCACCGCCTTCAAGAGACCCAGTACTTC. The whole variable domain, filled in from reference TRBV5-1 and TRBJ2-5, reads KAGVTQTPRYLIKTRGQQVTLSCSPISGHRSVSWYQQTPGQGLQFLFEYFSETQRNKGNFPGRFSGRQFSNSRSEMNVSTLELGDSALYLCASSLYGRGWYHRLQETQYFGPGTRLLVL.

The chain links TRBV13 to TRBJ1-1, with a tentative D call TRBD1 (5 bases). The V and J ends lost 5 bases and 1 base respectively, with 14 bases between them. Germline values: CDR1 PRHDT, CDR2 FYEKMQ (reference sequence). This CDR3 is built from 15 residues. The CDR3 reads CASSLSGTENTEAFF. CDR3 DNA sequence: TGTGCCAGCAGCCTCTCCGGGACGGAGAACACTGAAGCTTTCTTT.

This clonotype was recorded a few times. The chain has TRBV4-1 and TRBJ2-5; 12 bases match TRBD2. This CDR3 region has 18 residues. V was pared by 1 base and J by 5 bases, with 11 bases of the junction left unmatched. Germline CDR1 MGHRA, CDR2 YSYEKL. CDR3 DNA: TGCGCCAGCAGCCAAGTTTCTCTAGCGGGGGGGCCAGGGGAGACCCAGTACTTC. Translating it yields CASSQVSLAGGPGETQYF.

The J gene is TRBJ2-7, the V gene TRBV7-2; tentatively, D is TRBD1 (6 bases). The CDR3 runs to 14 residues. The germline gives CDR1 SGHTA, CDR2 FQGNSA. The V and J ends lost 8 bases and 6 bases respectively, with 20 bases between them. CDR3 sequence: CASGSTGTFGEQYF. The CDR3 region has the DNA TGTGCCAGCGGCTCGACGGGGACATTCGGCGAGCAGTACTTC.